This record covers a single T cell receptor beta chain. These data are taken from a study of blood T cell repertoires in COVID-19. Whole-study context: The United States, Italy and Spain provided the acute and convalescent COVID-19 samples. PBMCs, B-cell-depleted T cells, or T cells provided the cDNA or gDNA that made up the material.

Per the original methods: Nucleated cell counts were estimated from reference gene primer amplification. Some clones are missing from TCRdb's copy, which holds only in-frame ones; the method was immunoSEQ multiplex PCR. V, J and clone size are taken as reported in that table, and D and trimming were inferred from the DNA itself. The data show 95,000 to 150,000 clones, 80% to 90% seen once. The CDR3 length is 12 residues. Germline V gives CDR1 SGHNT, CDR2 YYREEE (reference sequence). Between the trimmed V and J ends, which lost 4 bases and 6 bases, there was a span of 11 bases. J is TRBJ2-7 and V is TRBV5-4; D is perhaps TRBD2 (5 bases). The sequenced sample was peripheral blood. This receptor was identified in a man older than 75 with active or convalescent COVID-19. CDR3 protein: CASSPELGEQYF. CDR3 nucleotides: TGTGCCAGCAGCCCTGAACTAGGCGAGCAGTACTTC.